This T cell receptor (beta chain) was observed in a study of CXCR3-negative and CXCR3-positive naive CD8 T cells. Study findings and constraints: Both naive subsets, CXCR3-negative and CXCR3-positive, displayed similar TRBV-TRBJ usage, unlike memory cells. CXCR3-positive naive cells carried more hydrophobic TRB CDR3s than CXCR3-negative naive cells did.

Note on this clonotype: The antigen is not known.

UMI-tagged TRB cDNA libraries were built via 5' RACE. TCRdb reprocessed the 5' RACE reads, with one entry per CDR3 protein and no DNA. The ten top clones account for 0.59%, within a sample of roughly 120,000 distinct CDR3 sequences. Material: naive CXCR3+ CD8+ T cells from blood. As to subset: CD45RO-CCR7+CD27+CD95- naive CD8+ T cells expressing CXCR3 (TNR3+). This clonotype originated in a human donor in good health. Some clones in this sample may be carry-over from other donors' samples.

The CDR3 protein is CASSENSGDTEAFF. This rearrangement joins TRBV9 to TRBJ1-1; TCRdb calls TRBD1, which cannot be checked without DNA. The CDR3 is 14 residues long. Germline V lookup: CDR1 SGDLS, CDR2 YYNGEE. Filled out from reference TRBV9 and TRBJ1-1, the complete variable domain reads DSGVTQTPKHLITATGQRVTLRCSPRSGDLSVYWYQQSLDQGLQFLIQYYNGEERAKGNILERFSAQQFPDLHSELNLSSLELGDSALYFCASSENSGDTEAFFGQGTRLTVV.